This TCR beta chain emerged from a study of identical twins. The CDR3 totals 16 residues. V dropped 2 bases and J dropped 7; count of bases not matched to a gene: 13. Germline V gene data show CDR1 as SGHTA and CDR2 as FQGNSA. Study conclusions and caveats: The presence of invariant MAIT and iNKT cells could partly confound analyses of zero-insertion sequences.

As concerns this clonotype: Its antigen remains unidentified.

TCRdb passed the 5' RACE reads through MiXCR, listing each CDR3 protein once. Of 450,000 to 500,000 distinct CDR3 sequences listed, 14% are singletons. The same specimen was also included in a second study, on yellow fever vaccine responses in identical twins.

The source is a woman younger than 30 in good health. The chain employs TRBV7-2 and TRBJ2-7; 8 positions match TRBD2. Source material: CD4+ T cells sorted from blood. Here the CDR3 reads CASSLNSPGLVDEQYF. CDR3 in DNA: TGTGCCAGCAGCTTAAACAGCCCGGGACTAGTTGATGAGCAGTACTTC.